A single T cell receptor (beta chain) is shown here with its context. The data are from a study of blood T cell repertoires in COVID-19. Study background: Acute and convalescent COVID-19 specimens originated in the United States, Italy and Spain. T cells, B-cell-depleted T cells, or PBMCs supplied cDNA or gDNA.

Authors' processing steps: Nucleated cell number was recorded as an estimate derived from reference gene primer amplification. Profiled with immunoSEQ multiplex PCR; TCRdb holds only in-frame clones, not every one. V and J calls and clone size are copied from that table; D and trimming were computed from the DNA. The sample contains roughly 440,000 clones, around 88% of which appear only once. The Seattle site enrolled patients during active infection and followed them longitudinally. Trimming took 6 bases from V and 7 from J, leaving 13 bases between them. CDR3 length: 13 residues. Looked up from germline, CDR1 is SNHLY and CDR2 is FYNNEI.

The TCR sequence derives from a woman aged 45 to 65 with COVID-19, enrolled during active disease. The rearrangement links TRBV2 to TRBJ1-5; possibly TRBD1 for D (5 bases). Source material: peripheral blood. In DNA form, the CDR3 reads TGTGCCAGCAGGCAGGGAACAAGGCAGCCCCAGCATTTT. It yields the protein CASRQGTRQPQHF.